This is a list of T cell receptor beta chains from one sample in a study of T cell responses to AZD1222 COVID-19 vaccine. Method: immunoSEQ multiplex PCR; TCRdb's copy keeps in-frame clones and lacks some. Of some 130,000 clones listed, around 90% are singletons. Sequencing was performed on peripheral blood, taken on day 0 of AZD1222 vaccination. Receptors were obtained from an adult in good health. The conserved cysteine and the conserved F or W are not part of the CDR3 here. Each record gives: D gene, V gene, J gene, CDR3 protein. D genes are given only for firm matches.

>-|TRBV27|TRBJ1-5
ASSLVNGPQH
>-|TRBV7-9|TRBJ1-5
ASTSGRVGDQPQH
>-|TRBV2|TRBJ2-2
ASSEFNGGAGELF
>-|TRBV11-2|TRBJ2-1
ASSPAGANNEQF
>-|TRBV5-1|TRBJ1-2
ASKGGGYGYT
>-|TRBV28|TRBJ1-1
ASSSGGLNTEAF
>-|TRBV7-9|TRBJ2-1
ASSSDDSPSYNEQF
>-|TRBV28|TRBJ2-2
ASLGRGNTGELF
>TRBD1|TRBV9|TRBJ1-1
ASSPQGASNTEAF
>TRBD1|TRBV19|TRBJ1-3
ASAGQGGDTIY
>TRBD1|TRBV6-1|TRBJ2-3
ASSEDRGSTDTQY
>TRBD1|TRBV6-5|TRBJ1-5
ASRDLTGNNQPQH
>TRBD1|TRBV18|TRBJ1-5
ASSSTPDRVNQPQH
>-|TRBV14|TRBJ1-1
ASSQDSKRGEAF
>-|TRBV21-1|TRBJ2-5
ASSSRAEGAQETQY
>-|TRBV24-1|TRBJ2-1
ATSDSIGTSRDNEQF
>-|TRBV28|TRBJ1-2
ASSLLGALDYGYT
>-|TRBV7-9|TRBJ2-1
ASSPLVTGHNEQF
>-|TRBV7-2|TRBJ1-6
ASSLGQGFAPPLH
>TRBD1|TRBV5-1|TRBJ2-1
ASSLSRQGLNEQF
>TRBD1|TRBV6-5|TRBJ2-1
ASWNRGSNEQF
>-|TRBV19|TRBJ2-1
ASSRGLAINEQF
>-|TRBV11-2|TRBJ1-2
ASSSGSIYGYT
>-|TRBV18|TRBJ1-5
ASSPLQGSNQPQH
>TRBD2|TRBV4-3|TRBJ2-3
ASSQESTSGGPWVTDTQY
>-|TRBV6-5|TRBJ2-3
ASIFGDTQY